This T cell receptor (beta chain) derives from a study of molecular identifiers for immune sequencing clone quantification. Study-wide results and caveats: Sizes of highly expanded clones could be underestimated through identical TCRs sharing a barcode. Researchers reportedly could pick up spiked Jurkat TCR RNA from one cell mixed into about 1 million naive cells.

In the sort, naive CD8 T cells were defined as CD8+CD4-CCR7+CD45RA+. Germline values: CDR1 LGHNA, CDR2 YSLEER. J gave up 7 bases and V 1 base, and 7 bases lay outside the gene matches. The CDR3 length is 15 residues. In this sample, this clonotype turned up a few times. Its antigen is undetermined. MiXCR, run by TCRdb on the PCR reads, gives a single entry per CDR3 protein. The sample has about 320,000 distinct CDR3 sequences, roughly 24% seen once. The chain combines TRBV4-3 with TRBJ2-7, with TRBD2 identical over 10 bases. This TCR derives from a human donor in good health. Some libraries in this study had Jurkat cell RNA spiked in. The sequenced material came from naive CD8+ T cells from blood, with Jurkat cell RNA spiked in. Subset described: FACS-sorted CD8+CD4-CCR7+CD45RA+ naive T cells. The CDR3 reads CASSQASSGGPEQYF. The CDR3 DNA reads TGCGCCAGCAGCCAAGCGTCTAGCGGGGGACCTGAGCAGTACTTC.